Each of the 10 T cell receptor beta chains below was sequenced from the same sample in a study of post-analysis software for immune sequencing data. These receptors are not linked to any known antigen. Findings of the study overall: TRBV5-6, TRBV5-1 and TRBV20-1 belonged to a set of about five TRBV segments that were more frequent in patients than controls.

Built from TCR beta cDNA, the libraries had unique molecular identifiers in them. TCRdb re-derived calls from the PCR reads in MiXCR, one entry per CDR3 protein. The top ten hold over 10% of the sample, which has 450,000 or so distinct CDR3 sequences, roughly 45% seen once. Material for sequencing was blood. The receptors originated from a girl between 10 and 17 years old with multiple sclerosis.

Many counts were recorded for this clonotype. The chain employs TRBV7-3 and TRBJ2-5; tentatively, D is TRBD2 (6 bases). Trimming left V 3 bases short and J 5 bases short, with 10 bases between. Germline lookup yields CDR1 SGHTA and CDR2 FQGTGA. The CDR3 covers 13 residues. CDR3 DNA: TGTGCCAGCAGCTTCGGGGGAGTCGAGACCCAGTACTTC. Translated: CASSFGGVETQYF.

The sample holds a few counts of this clonotype. The rearrangement uses TRBV20-1 and TRBJ2-7, with TRBD2 matching 8 bases. CDR1 is DFQATT, CDR2 SNEGSKA, per germline (reference sequence). Unmatched junction bases numbered 9, after V lost 0 bases and J lost 5 bases. CDR3 length equals 15 residues. Here the CDR3 reads CSARDLGGRFHEQYF. CDR3 bases: TGCAGTGCTAGAGATCTGGGCGGGAGGTTCCACGAGCAGTACTTC.

This chain links TRBV7-8 with TRBJ2-1; 8 bases agree with TRBD2. The CDR3 totals 16 residues. Unmatched junction bases numbered 4, after V lost 3 bases and J lost 0 bases. From germline, CDR1 is SGHVS and CDR2 FQNEAQ. The chain's CDR3 is CASSFIAGSSYNEQFF. CDR3 nucleotide sequence: TGTGCCAGCAGCTTCATAGCGGGGAGCTCCTACAATGAGCAGTTCTTC.

The chain joins TRBV20-1 to TRBJ2-7; no clear D gene. V dropped 6 bases and J dropped 3 bases, with 12 bases sitting between them. The CDR3 sequence is 12 residues long. Germline V gives CDR1 DFQATT, CDR2 SNEGSKA (reference sequence). This CDR3 is CSARPSGYEQYF. In DNA, the CDR3 is TGCAGTGCGCGACCCTCGGGCTACGAGCAGTACTTC.

This clonotype has just a few counts. The chain carries TRBV27 and TRBJ2-1, with D tentatively TRBD1 (6 bases). CDR1 is MNHEY, CDR2 SMNVEV, per germline (reference sequence). The CDR3 length is 13 residues. Trimming cost V 6 bases and J 7 bases, with 13 bases left between them. The CDR3 nucleotides are TGTGCCAGCAGAGTAACAGGGATAAATGAGCAGTTCTTC. As protein: CASRVTGINEQFF.

The table lists this clonotype with a count of one. The genes are TRBV11-2 and TRBJ2-3, with 14 bases identical to TRBD2. Germline values: CDR1 SGHAT, CDR2 FQNNGV. This CDR3 has 16 amino acids. V gave up 6 bases and J gave up 3 bases; unmatched junction bases: 5. In nucleotides, the CDR3 is TGTGCCAGCAGACCCGGGACTAGCGGGAGAACAGATACGCAGTATTTT. This encodes CASRPGTSGRTDTQYF. The full variable domain, completed using reference TRBV11-2 and TRBJ2-3, is EAGVAQSPRYKIIEKRQSVAFWCNPISGHATLYWYQQILGQGPKLLIQFQNNGVVDDSQLPKDRFSAERLKGVDSTLKIQPAKLEDSAVYLCASRPGTSGRTDTQYFGPGTRLTVL.

V and J are TRBV7-2 and TRBJ2-5; 10 positions agree with TRBD1. V was pared by 1 base and J by 2 bases, with 1 base of the junction left unmatched. CDR3 size: 15 residues. Germline loops: CDR1 SGHTA, CDR2 FQGNSA. CDR3 amino acids: CASSLVDRGQETQYF. CDR3 nucleotides: TGTGCCAGCAGCTTAGTGGACAGGGGGCAAGAGACCCAGTACTTC.

The V and J genes are TRBV3-1 and TRBJ2-7, with 10 bases that match TRBD1. V shed 4 bases and J 2 bases; nucleotides not matched to a gene: 8. Germline V gene data show CDR1 as LGHDT and CDR2 as YNNKEL (reference sequence). CDR3 length: 16 residues. The chain's CDR3 is CASSRRGGQGAYEQYF. The CDR3 coding sequence is TGTGCCAGCAGCCGACGAGGAGGACAGGGGGCCTACGAGCAGTACTTC.

The J gene is TRBJ2-7, the V gene TRBV20-1; D uncertain. Trimming stripped 2 bases from V and 2 bases from J, with 7 bases between. This CDR3 region has 12 residues. Germline values: CDR1 DFQATT, CDR2 SNEGSKA (reference sequence). CDR3 sequence (DNA): TGCAGTGCTAGACCGTCCCCCTACGAGCAGTACTTC. Its translation is CSARPSPYEQYF.

This clonotype was seen a handful of times. The CDR3 protein is CASSKVLEADREGSYNSPLHF. DNA for the CDR3: TGTGCCAGCAGCAAAGTTTTGGAGGCGGACAGGGAGGGCTCCTATAATTCACCCCTCCACTTT. This rearrangement joins TRBV21-1 to TRBJ1-6; TRBD1, the table's D call, lacks a check against the DNA. TRBV21-1 represents a pseudogene. The CDR3 contains 21 residues.